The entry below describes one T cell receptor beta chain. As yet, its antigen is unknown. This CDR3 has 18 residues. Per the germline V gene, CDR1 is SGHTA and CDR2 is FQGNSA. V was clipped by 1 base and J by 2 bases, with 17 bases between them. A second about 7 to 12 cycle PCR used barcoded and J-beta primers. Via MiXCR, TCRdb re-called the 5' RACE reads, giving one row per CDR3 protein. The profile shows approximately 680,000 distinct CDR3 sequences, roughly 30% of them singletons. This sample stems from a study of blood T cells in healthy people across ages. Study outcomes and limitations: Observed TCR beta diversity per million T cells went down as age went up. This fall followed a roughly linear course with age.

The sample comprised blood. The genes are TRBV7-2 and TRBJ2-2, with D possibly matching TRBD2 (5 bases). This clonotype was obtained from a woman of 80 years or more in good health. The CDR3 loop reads CASSLERRTSFNTGELFF. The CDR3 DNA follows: TGTGCCAGCAGCTTAGAAAGGCGGACTTCTTTTAACACCGGGGAGCTGTTTTTT.